This T cell receptor (beta chain) emerged from a study of blood T cells in healthy people across ages. Findings of the study overall: Higher diversity and more naive CD4+ cells were features of long-lived donors, compared to aged donors. Donor CMV status, an unknown factor, possibly confounded changes in expanded clonotypes. TCR beta diversity was tightly associated with the proportion of naive T cells.

CDR3 size: 14 residues. Germline V lookup: CDR1 MGHDK, CDR2 SYGVNS. V was pared by 5 bases and J by 5 bases, with 15 bases between. Primers used in a second PCR of about 7 to 12 cycles were a sample-barcoded 5' primer and a J-beta primer mix. TCRdb analysed the 5' RACE reads with MiXCR anew, one entry per CDR3 protein. The sample contains some 1 million distinct CDR3 sequences, 40% to 45% of which appear only once. As concerns this clonotype: Its specificity is not known.

The receptor was isolated from an older woman in good health. Material: blood. The gene calls are TRBV25-1 and TRBJ2-5; the D gene could be TRBD1 or TRBD2 (5 bases each). The CDR3 DNA follows: TGTGCCAGCAGTAGACCGGGACCTGCGGAGACCCAGTACTTC. It yields the protein CASSRPGPAETQYF.